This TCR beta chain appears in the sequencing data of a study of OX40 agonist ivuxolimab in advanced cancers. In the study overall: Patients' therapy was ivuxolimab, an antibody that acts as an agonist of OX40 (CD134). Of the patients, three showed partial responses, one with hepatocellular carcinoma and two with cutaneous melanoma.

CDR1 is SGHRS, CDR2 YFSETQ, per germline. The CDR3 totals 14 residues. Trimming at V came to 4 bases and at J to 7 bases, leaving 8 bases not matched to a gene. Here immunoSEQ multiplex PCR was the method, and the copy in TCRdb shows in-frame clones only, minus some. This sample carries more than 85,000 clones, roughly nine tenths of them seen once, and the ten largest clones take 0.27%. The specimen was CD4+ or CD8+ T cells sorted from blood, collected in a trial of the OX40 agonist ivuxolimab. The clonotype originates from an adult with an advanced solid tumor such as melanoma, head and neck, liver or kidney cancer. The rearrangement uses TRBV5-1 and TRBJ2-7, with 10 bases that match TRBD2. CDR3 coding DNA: TGCGCCAGCAGCCTTCCTAGCGGGAGTGTAGAGCAGTACTTC. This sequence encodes CASSLPSGSVEQYF.